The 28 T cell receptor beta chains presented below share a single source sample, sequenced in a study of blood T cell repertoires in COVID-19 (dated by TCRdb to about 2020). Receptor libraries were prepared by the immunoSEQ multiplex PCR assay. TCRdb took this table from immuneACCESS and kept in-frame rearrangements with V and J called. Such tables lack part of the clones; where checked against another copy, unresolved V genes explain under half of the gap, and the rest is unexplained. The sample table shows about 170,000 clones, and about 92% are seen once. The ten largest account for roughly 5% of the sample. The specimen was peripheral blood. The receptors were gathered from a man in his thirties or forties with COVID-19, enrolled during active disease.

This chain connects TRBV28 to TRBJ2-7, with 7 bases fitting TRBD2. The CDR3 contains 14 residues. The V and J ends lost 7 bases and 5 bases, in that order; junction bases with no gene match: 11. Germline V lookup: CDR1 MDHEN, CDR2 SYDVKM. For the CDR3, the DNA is TGTGCCAGCATTGGCCTACTAGCGCTCCACGAGCAGTACTTC. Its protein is CASIGLLALHEQYF.

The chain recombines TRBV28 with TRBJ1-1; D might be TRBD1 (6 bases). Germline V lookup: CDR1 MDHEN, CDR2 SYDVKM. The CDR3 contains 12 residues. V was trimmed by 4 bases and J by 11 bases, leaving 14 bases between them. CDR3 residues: CASSSWDTGAFF. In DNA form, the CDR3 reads TGTGCCAGCAGTTCATGGGACACCGGGGCTTTCTTT.

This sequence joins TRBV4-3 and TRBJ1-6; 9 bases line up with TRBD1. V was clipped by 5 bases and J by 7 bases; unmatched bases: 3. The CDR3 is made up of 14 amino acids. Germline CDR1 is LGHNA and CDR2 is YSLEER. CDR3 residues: CASSLGTGNSPLHF. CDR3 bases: TGCGCCAGCAGCTTAGGGACAGGGAATTCACCCCTCCACTTT.

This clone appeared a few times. The CDR3 here is CASRPGGGSTDTQYF. The CDR3 DNA is TGTGCCAGCAGGCCGGGAGGTGGGAGCACAGATACGCAGTATTTT. The chain joins TRBV6-5 to TRBJ2-3; 7 bases agree with TRBD2. CDR1 is MNHEY, CDR2 SVGAGI, per germline. CDR3 length: 15 amino acids. Unmatched junction bases numbered 6, after V lost 6 bases and J lost 0 bases.

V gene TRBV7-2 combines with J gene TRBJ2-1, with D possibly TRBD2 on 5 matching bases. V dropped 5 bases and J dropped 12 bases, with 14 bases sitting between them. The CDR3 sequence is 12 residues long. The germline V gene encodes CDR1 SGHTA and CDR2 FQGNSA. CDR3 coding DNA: TGTGCCAGCAGCAACCGTGGAGGAGGGCAGTTCTTC. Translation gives CASSNRGGGQFF. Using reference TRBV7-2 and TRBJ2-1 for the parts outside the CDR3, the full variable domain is GAGVSQSPSNKVTEKGKDVELRCDPISGHTALYWYRQSLGQGLEFLIYFQGNSAPDKSGLPSDRFSAERTGGSVSTLTIQRTQQEDSAVYLCASSNRGGGQFFGPGTRLTVL.

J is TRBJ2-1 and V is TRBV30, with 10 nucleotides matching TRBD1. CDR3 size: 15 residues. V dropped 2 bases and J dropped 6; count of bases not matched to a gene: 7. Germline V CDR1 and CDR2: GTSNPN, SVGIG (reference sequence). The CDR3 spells CAWSSGTGAFNEQFF. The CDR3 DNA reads TGTGCCTGGAGTTCCGGGACAGGGGCTTTCAATGAGCAGTTCTTC.

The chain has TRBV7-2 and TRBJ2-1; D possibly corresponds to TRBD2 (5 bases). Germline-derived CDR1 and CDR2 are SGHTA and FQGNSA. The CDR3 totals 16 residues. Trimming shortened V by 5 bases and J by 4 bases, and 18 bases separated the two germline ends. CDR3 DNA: TGTGCCAGCAGCCCCCTGGCGAGCGGTCTATACAATGAGCAGTTCTTC. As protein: CASSPLASGLYNEQFF. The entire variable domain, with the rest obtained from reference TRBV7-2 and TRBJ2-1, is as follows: GAGVSQSPSNKVTEKGKDVELRCDPISGHTALYWYRQSLGQGLEFLIYFQGNSAPDKSGLPSDRFSAERTGGSVSTLTIQRTQQEDSAVYLCASSPLASGLYNEQFFGPGTRLTVL.

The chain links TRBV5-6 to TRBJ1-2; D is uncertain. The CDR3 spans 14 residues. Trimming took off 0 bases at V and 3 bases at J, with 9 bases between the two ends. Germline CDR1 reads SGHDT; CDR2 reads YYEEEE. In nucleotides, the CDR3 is TGTGCCAGCAGCTTGGTTCGTAGAGACTATGGCTACACCTTC. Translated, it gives CASSLVRRDYGYTF.

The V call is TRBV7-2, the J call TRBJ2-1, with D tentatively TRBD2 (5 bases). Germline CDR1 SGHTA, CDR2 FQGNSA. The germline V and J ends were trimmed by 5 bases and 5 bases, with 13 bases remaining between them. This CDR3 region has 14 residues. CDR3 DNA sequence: TGTGCCAGCAGCACCCCCGGGGTCCACAATGAGCAGTTCTTC. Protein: CASSTPGVHNEQFF.

The CDR3 DNA follows: TGCAGTGCAGCTAGCGGTCACGAGCAGTACTTC. This gives the protein CSAASGHEQYF. V and J are TRBV20-1 and TRBJ2-7, with 7 bases fitting TRBD2. Trimming cost V 6 bases and J 5 bases; bases outside gene matches: 4. This CDR3 region has 11 residues. The germline V gene encodes CDR1 DFQATT and CDR2 SNEGSKA (reference sequence).

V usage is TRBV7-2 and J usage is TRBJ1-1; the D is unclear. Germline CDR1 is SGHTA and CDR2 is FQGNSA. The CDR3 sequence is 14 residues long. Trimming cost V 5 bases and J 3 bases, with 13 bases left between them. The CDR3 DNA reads TGTGCCAGCAGCCGCGACTCGGTGGACACTGAAGCTTTCTTT. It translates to CASSRDSVDTEAFF.

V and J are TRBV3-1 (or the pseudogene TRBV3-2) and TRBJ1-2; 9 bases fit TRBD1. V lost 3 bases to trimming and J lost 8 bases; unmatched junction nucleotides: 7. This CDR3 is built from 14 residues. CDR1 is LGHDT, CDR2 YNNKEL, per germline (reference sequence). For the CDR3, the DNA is TGTGCCAGCAGCCAGGGGGGGACAGGGAACGGCTACACCTTC. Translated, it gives CASSQGGTGNGYTF.

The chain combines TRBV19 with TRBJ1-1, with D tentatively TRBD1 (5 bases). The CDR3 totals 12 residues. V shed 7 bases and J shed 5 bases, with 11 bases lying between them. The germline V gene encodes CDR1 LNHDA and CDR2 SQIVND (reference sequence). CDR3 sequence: CASNWGGTEAFF. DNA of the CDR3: TGTGCCAGTAATTGGGGGGGGACTGAAGCTTTCTTT.

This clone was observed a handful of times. CDR3 nucleotide sequence: TGTGCCAGCAGTTACTCGAGGGGGACGCACGAGCAGTACTTC. It codes for CASSYSRGTHEQYF. The V gene is TRBV6-2 or TRBV6-3, the J gene TRBJ2-7; tentatively, D is TRBD1 (6 bases). CDR1 is MNHEY, CDR2 SVGEGT, per germline. Trimming stripped 0 bases from V and 5 bases from J, with 11 bases between. The CDR3 extends over 14 amino acids.

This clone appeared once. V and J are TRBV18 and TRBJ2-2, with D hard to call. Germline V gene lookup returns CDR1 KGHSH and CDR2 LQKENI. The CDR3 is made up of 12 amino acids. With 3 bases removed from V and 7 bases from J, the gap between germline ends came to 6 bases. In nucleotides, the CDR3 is TGTGCCAGCTCACCTTCAATCGGGGAGCTGTTTTTT. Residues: CASSPSIGELFF. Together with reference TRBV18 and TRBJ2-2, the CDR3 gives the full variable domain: NAGVMQNPRHLVRRRGQEARLRCSPMKGHSHVYWYRQLPEEGLKFMVYLQKENIIDESGMPKERFSAEFPKEGPSILRIQQVVRGDSAAYFCASSPSIGELFFGEGSRLTVL.

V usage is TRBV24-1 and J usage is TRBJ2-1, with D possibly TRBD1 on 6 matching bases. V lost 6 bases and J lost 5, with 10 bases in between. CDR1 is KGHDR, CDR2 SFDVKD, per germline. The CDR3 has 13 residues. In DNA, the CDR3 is TGTGCCACCAGTCCGGGGACAAACAATGAGCAGTTCTTC. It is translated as CATSPGTNNEQFF.

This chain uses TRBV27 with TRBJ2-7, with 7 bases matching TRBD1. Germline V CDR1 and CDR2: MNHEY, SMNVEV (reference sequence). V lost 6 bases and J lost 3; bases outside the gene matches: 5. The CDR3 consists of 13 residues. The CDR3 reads CASRRRQGYEQYF. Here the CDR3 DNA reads TGTGCCAGCAGACGAAGACAGGGCTACGAGCAGTACTTC.

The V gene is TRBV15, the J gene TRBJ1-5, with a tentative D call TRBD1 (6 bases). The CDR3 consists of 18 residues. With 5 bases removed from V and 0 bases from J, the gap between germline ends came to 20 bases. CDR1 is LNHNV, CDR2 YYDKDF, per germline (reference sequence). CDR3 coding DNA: TGTGCCACCAGCGGACGACTTGACTTACAGGGTAGCAATCAGCCCCAGCATTTT. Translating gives CATSGRLDLQGSNQPQHF. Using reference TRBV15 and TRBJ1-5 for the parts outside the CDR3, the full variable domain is DAMVIQNPRYQVTQFGKPVTLSCSQTLNHNVMYWYQQKSSQAPKLLFHYYDKDFNNEADTPDNFQSRRPNTSFCFLDIRSPGLGDTAMYLCATSGRLDLQGSNQPQHFGDGTRLSIL.

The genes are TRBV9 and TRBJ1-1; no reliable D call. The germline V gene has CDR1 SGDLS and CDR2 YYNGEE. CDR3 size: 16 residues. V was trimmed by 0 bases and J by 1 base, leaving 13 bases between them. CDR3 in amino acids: CASSVAFDTENTEAFF. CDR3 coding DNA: TGTGCCAGCAGCGTAGCGTTCGACACGGAGAACACTGAAGCTTTCTTT. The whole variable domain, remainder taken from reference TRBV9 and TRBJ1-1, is DSGVTQTPKHLITATGQRVTLRCSPRSGDLSVYWYQQSLDQGLQFLIQYYNGEERAKGNILERFSAQQFPDLHSELNLSSLELGDSALYFCASSVAFDTENTEAFFGQGTRLTVV.

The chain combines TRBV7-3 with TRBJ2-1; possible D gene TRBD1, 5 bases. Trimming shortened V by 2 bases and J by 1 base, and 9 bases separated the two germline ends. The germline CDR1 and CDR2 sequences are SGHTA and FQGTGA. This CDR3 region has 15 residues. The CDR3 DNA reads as TGTGCCAGCAGCTTAGCGCAGGGATCCTACAATGAGCAGTTCTTC. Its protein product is CASSLAQGSYNEQFF. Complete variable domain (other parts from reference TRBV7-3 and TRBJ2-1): GAGVSQTPSNKVTEKGKYVELRCDPISGHTALYWYRQSLGQGPEFLIYFQGTGAADDSGLPNDRFFAVRPEGSVSTLKIQRTERGDSAVYLCASSLAQGSYNEQFFGPGTRLTVL.

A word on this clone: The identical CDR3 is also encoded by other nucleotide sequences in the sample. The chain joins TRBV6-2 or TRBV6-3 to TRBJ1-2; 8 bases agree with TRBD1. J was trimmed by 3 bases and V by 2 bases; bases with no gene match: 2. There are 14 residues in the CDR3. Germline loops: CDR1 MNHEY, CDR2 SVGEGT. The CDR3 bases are TGTGCCAGCAGTTACGACAGGGGAGACTATGGCTACACCTTC. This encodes CASSYDRGDYGYTF.

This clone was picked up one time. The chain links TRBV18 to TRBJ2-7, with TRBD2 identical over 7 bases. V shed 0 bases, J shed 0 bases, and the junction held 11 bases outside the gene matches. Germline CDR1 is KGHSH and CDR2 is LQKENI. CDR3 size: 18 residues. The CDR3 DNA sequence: TGTGCCAGCTCACCACCGCTCAGGCCTAGCGGTATCTCCTACGAGCAGTACTTC. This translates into CASSPPLRPSGISYEQYF. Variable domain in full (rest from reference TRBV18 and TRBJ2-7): NAGVMQNPRHLVRRRGQEARLRCSPMKGHSHVYWYRQLPEEGLKFMVYLQKENIIDESGMPKERFSAEFPKEGPSILRIQQVVRGDSAAYFCASSPPLRPSGISYEQYFGPGTRLTVT.

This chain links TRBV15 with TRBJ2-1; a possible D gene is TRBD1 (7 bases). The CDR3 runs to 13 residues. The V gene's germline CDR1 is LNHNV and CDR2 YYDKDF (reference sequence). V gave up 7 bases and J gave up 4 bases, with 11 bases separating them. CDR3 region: CATKTGTYNEQFF. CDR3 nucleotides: TGTGCCACCAAGACAGGGACTTACAATGAGCAGTTCTTC.

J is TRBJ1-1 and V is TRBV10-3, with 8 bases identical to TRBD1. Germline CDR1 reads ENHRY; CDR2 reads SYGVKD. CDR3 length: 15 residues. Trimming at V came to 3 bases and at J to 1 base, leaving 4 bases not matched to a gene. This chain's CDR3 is CAISDMGQENTEAFF. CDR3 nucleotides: TGTGCCATCAGTGATATGGGACAGGAGAACACTGAAGCTTTCTTT.

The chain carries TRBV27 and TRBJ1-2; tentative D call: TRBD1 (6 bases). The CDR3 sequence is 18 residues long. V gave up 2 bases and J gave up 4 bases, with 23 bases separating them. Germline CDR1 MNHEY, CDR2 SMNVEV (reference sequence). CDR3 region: CASSLRRGAAPDGYGYTF. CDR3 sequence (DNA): TGTGCCAGCAGTTTAAGGCGGGGGGCCGCCCCGGACGGCTATGGCTACACCTTC.

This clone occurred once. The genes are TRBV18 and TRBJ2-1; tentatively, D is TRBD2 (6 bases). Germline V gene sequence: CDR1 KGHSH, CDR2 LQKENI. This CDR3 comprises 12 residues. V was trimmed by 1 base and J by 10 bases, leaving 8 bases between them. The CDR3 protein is CASSPRAGEQFF. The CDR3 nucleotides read TGTGCCAGCTCACCACGGGCGGGGGAGCAGTTCTTC.

The DNA of the CDR3 is TGTGCCAGTAGTACCCCCCCGAACAGGGGACGTGGGAAAGCTTTCTTT. Amino acids: CASSTPPNRGRGKAFF. The chain has TRBV19 and TRBJ1-1; 7 positions match TRBD1. CDR3 size: 16 residues. Germline assignment: CDR1 LNHDA and CDR2 SQIVND (reference sequence). The V gene end was trimmed by 4 bases and the J gene end by 9 bases; junction bases not matched to a gene: 17.

This CDR3 reads CASSYSGAFLGDTQYF. The CDR3 nucleotides are TGTGCCAGCAGTTACTCAGGGGCGTTTTTAGGAGATACGCAGTATTTT. This chain uses TRBV6-6 with TRBJ2-3, with a tentative D call TRBD1 (5 bases). Germline lookup yields CDR1 MNHNY and CDR2 SVGAGI (reference sequence). Trimming stripped 0 bases from V and 5 bases from J, with 15 bases between. This CDR3 contains 16 residues.